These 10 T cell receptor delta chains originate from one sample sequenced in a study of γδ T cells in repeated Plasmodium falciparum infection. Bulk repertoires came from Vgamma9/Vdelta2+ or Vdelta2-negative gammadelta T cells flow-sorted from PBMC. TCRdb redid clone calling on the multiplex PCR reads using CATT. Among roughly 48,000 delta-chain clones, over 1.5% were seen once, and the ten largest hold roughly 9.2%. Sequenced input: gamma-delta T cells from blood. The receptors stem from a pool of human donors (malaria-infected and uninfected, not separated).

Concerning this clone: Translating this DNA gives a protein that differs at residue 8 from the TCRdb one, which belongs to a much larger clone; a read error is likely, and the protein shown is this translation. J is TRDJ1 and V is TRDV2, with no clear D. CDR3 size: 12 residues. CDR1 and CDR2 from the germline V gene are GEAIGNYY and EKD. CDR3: CACGTCTEKLIF. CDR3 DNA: TGTGCCTGTGGGACCTGTACCGAAAAACTCATCTTT.

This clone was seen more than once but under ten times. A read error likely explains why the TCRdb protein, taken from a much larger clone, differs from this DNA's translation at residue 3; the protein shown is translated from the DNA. In DNA form, the CDR3 reads TGTGCCCTTTCCACGTATCTTCCTACGCCTTTACTGGGGGACTCTAAACACAAGTACACCGATAAACTCATCTTT. It encodes CALSTYLPTPLLGDSKHKYTDKLIF. The genes are TRDV3 and TRDJ1; D perhaps matches TRDD3 (9 bases). The J gene, not given by TCRdb, was assigned here from a germline match of the nucleotide sequence. This CDR3 is built from 25 residues. The V end was cut by 5 bases, the J end by 0 bases, with 49 bases between. Germline CDR1 TVYSNPD, CDR2 GDNSRS (reference sequence). Full variable domain (rest looked up from reference TRDV3 and TRDJ1): CDKVTQSSPDQTVASGSEVVLLCTYDTVYSNPDLFWYRIRPDYSFQFVFYGDNSRSEGADFTQGRFSVKHILTQKAFHLVISPVRTEDSATYYCALSTYLPTPLLGDSKHKYTDKLIFGKGTRVTVEP.

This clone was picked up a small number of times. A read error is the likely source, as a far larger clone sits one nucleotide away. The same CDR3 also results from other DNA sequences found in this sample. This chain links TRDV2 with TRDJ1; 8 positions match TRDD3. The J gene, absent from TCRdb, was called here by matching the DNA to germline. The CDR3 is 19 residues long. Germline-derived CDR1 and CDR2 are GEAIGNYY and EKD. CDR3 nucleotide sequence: TGTGCCTGCGACACCGTCTTAACCTGGGGGAATGAAAACACCGATAAACTCATCTTT. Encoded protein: CACDTVLTWGNENTDKLIF.

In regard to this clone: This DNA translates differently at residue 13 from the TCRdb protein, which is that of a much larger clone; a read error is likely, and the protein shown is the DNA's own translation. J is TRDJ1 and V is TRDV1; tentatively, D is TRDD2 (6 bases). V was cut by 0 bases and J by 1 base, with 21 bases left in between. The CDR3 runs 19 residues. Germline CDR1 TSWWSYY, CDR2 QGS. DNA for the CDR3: TGTGCTCTTGGGGAACTCGCCTTCCCGTATGGTCCGTCCACCGATAAACTCATCTTT. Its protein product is CALGELAFPYGPSTDKLIF.

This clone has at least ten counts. The CDR3 nucleotides are TGTGCCTGTGACAGGGTCTCTACTCCCCGCCCTAAACTCATCTTT. It specifies CACDRVSTPRPKLIF. The V call is TRDV2, the J call TRDJ1; D remains unclear. This CDR3 is built from 15 residues. Trimming removed 2 bases at V and 7 bases at J, with 19 bases between. From germline, CDR1 is GEAIGNYY and CDR2 EKD.

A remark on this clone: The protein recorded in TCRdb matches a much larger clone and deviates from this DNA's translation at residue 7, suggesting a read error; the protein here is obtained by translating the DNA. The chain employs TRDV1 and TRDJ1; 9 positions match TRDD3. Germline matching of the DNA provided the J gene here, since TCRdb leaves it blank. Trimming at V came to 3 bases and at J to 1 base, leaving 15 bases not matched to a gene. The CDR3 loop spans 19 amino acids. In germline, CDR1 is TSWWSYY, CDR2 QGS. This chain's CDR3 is CALGDPPYAGGFATDKLIF. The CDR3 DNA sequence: TGTGCTCTTGGGGACCCTCCCTACGCTGGGGGATTCGCCACCGATAAACTCATCTTT.

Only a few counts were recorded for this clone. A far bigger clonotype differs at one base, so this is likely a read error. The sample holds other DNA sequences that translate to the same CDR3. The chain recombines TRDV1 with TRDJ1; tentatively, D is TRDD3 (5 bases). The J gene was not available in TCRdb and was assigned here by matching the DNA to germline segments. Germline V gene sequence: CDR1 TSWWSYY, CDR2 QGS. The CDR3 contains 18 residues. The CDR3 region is CALGECFWERSYTDKLIF. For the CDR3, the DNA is TGTGCTCTCGGGGAATGCTTCTGGGAGCGAAGCTACACCGATAAACTCATCTTT.

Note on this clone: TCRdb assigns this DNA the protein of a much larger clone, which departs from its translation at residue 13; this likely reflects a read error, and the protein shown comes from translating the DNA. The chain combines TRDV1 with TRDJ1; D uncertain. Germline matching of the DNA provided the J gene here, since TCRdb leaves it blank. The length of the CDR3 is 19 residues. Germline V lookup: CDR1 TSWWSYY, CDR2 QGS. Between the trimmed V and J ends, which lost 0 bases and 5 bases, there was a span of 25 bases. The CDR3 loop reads CALGELGFLRTPDMDKLIF. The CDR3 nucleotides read TGTGCTCTTGGGGAACTAGGCTTTCTACGAACCCCTGATATGGATAAACTCATCTTT.

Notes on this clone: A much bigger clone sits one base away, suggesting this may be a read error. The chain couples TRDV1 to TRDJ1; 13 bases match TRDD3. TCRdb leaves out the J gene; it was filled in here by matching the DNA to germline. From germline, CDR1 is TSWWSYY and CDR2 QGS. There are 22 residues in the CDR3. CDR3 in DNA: TGTGCCCTTGCCGCCCCTTTCCTACGTCAGCCCGTACTGGGGGATACGACCGATAAACTCATCTTT. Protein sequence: CALAAPFLRQPVLGDTTDKLIF.

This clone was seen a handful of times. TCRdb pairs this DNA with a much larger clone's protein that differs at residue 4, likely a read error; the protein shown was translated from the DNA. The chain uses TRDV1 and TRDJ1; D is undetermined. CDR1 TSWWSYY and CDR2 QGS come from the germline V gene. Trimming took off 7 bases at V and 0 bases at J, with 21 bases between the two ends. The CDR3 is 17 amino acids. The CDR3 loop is CALAGPSLVPYTDKLIF. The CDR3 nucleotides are TGTGCTCTTGCGGGACCTAGCTTAGTGCCGTACACCGATAAACTCATCTTT.